This T cell receptor beta chain was captured by sequencing in a study of T cell responses to AZD1222 COVID-19 vaccine. TCRdb's table, derived via immunoSEQ multiplex PCR, lists solely in-frame clones and lacks some. The table lists just over 65,000 clones, about 90% of them singletons. Study-level points and caveats: Scientists sampled the repertoires only once the peak T cell response had passed.

The junction had 4 bases not matched to a gene; V was cut back by 4 bases and J by 4 bases. This CDR3 has 14 amino acids. CDR1 is SGHRS, CDR2 YFSETQ, per germline. In the case of this clone: What it recognizes is unknown.

The chain uses TRBV5-1 and TRBJ2-5, with TRBD1 matching 10 bases. This specimen was peripheral blood, taken on day 0 of AZD1222 vaccination. This TCR came from an adult in good health. CDR3 DNA: TGCGCCAGCAGCCAGGGACAGGGGAGAGAGACCCAGTACTTC. It is translated as CASSQGQGRETQYF.